The clone carrying this T cell receptor beta chain was recorded at least ten times. The antigen remains undetermined. The sample is drawn from a study of T cells in Graves' hyperthyroidism and ophthalmopathy. Study context: Specimen type is peripheral blood, collected at initial diagnosis prior to any treatment.

RNA transcripts yielded amplified TCR beta CDR3 regions. HTBI primers were the set used in a first-round RT-PCR of the TCR CDR3. TCRdb reprocessed the multiplex PCR reads via MiXCR and lists one record per CDR3 protein. The data show roughly 520,000 distinct CDR3 sequences, less than 25% seen once. Regarding the study as a whole: Most expanded thyroid clonotypes above 0.001 recurred in blood.

Under 3 months was the duration of disease in ophthalmopathy patients, who also had a Clinical Activity Score of at least 3 and a NOSPECS grade of at least 4. The specimen sequenced was blood. The sequence derives from a woman in her thirties with Graves' ophthalmopathy.

CDR3 region: CASSSQGYYGYTF. CDR3 bases: TGTGCCAGCAGTTCCCAGGGGTACTATGGCTACACCTTC. The chain uses TRBV27 and TRBJ1-2; a weak D match, TRBD1 (6 bases). The germline V and J ends were trimmed by 4 bases and 3 bases, with 9 bases remaining between them. The CDR3 covers 13 residues. Germline CDR1 MNHEY, CDR2 SMNVEV (reference sequence).